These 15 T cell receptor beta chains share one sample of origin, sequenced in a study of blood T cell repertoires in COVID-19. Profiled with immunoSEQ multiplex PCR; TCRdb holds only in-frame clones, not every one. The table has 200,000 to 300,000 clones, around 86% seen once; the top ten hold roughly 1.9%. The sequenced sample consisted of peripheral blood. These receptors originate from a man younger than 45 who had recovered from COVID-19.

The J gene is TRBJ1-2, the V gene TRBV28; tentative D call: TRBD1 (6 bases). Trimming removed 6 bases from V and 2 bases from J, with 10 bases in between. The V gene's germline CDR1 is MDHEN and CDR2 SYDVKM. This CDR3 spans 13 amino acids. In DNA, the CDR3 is TGTGCCAGCAGGACAGGCCCCAACTATGGCTACACCTTC. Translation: CASRTGPNYGYTF.

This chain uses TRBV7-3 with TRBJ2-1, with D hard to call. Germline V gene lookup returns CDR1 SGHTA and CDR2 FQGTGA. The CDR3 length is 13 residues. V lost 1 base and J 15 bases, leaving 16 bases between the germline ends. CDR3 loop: CASSLNDAVPPFF. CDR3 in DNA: TGTGCCAGCAGCTTAAATGACGCGGTGCCCCCGTTCTTC.

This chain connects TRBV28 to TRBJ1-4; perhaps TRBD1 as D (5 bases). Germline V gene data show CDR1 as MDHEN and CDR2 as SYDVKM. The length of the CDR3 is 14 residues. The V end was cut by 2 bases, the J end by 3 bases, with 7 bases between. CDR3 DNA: TGTGCCAGCAGTTTAGACAGTCCTAATGAAAAACTGTTTTTT. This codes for CASSLDSPNEKLFF.

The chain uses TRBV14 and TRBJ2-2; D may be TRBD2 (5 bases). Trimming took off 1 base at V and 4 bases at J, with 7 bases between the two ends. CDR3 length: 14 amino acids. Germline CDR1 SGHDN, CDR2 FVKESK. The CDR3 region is CASSQASFTGELFF. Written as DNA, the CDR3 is TGTGCCAGCAGCCAAGCTAGCTTCACCGGGGAGCTGTTTTTT.

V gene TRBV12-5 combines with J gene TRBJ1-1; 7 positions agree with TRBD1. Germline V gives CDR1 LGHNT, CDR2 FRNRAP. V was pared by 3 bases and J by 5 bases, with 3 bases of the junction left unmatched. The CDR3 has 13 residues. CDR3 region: CASGFRGTTEAFF. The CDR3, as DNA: TGTGCTAGTGGTTTCAGGGGGACGACTGAAGCTTTCTTT.

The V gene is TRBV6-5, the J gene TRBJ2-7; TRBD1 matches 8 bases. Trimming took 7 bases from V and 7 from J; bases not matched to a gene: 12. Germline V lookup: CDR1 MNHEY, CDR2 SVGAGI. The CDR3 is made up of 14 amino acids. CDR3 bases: TGTGCCAGCACCCTAAGGGGACAGGCGGATGAGCAGTACTTC. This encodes CASTLRGQADEQYF.

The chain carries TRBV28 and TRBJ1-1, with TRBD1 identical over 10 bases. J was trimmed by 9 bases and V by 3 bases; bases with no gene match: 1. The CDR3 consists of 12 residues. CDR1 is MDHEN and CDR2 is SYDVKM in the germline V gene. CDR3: CASSLTGGKAFF. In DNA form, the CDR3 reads TGTGCCAGCAGTTTGACAGGGGGCAAAGCTTTCTTT.

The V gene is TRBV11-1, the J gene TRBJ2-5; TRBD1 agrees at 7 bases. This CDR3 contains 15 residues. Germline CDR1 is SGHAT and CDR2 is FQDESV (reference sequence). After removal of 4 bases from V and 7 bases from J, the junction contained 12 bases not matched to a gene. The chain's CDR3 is CASSSPRDRTGTQYF. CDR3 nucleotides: TGTGCCAGCAGCTCCCCCCGGGACAGAACTGGGACCCAGTACTTC.

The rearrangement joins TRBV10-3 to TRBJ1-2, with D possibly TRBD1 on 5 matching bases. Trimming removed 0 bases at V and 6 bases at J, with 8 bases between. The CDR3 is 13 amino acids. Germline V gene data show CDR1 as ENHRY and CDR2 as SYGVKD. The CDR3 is CAISESQGHGYTF. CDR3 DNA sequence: TGTGCCATCAGTGAGTCTCAGGGCCATGGCTACACCTTC.

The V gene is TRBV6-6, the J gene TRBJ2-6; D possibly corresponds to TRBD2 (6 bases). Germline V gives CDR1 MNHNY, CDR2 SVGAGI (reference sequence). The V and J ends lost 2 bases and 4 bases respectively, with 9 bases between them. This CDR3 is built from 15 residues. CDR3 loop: CASSYRGSGANVLTF. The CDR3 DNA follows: TGTGCCAGCAGTTACCGGGGGTCGGGGGCCAACGTCCTGACTTTC.

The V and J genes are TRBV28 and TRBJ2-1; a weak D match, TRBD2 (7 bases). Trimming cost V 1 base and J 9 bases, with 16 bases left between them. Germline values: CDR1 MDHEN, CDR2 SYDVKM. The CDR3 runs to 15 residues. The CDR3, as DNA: TGTGCCAGCAGTTTATACGGACTAGGGGGGGGTGAGCAGTTCTTC. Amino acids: CASSLYGLGGGEQFF.

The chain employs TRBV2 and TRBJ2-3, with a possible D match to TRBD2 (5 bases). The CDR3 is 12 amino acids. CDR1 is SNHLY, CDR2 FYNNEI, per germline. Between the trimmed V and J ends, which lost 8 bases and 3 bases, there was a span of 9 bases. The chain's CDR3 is CASPAGTDTQYF. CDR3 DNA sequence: TGTGCCAGCCCCGCGGGTACAGATACGCAGTATTTT.

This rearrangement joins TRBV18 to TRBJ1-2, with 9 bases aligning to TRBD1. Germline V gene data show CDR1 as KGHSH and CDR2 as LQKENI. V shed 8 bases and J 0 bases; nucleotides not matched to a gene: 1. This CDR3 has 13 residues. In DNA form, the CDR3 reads TGTGCCAGCGGACAGGGGTCTAACTATGGCTACACCTTC. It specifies CASGQGSNYGYTF.

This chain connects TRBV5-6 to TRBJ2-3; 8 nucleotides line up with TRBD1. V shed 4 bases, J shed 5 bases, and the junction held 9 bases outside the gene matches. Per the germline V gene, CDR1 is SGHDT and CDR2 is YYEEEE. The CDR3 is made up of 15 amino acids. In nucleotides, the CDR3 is TGTGCCAGCAGCCTACGGACAGGGATTGGAGATACGCAGTATTTT. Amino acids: CASSLRTGIGDTQYF. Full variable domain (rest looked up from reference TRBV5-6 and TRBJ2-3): DAGVTQSPTHLIKTRGQQVTLRCSPKSGHDTVSWYQQALGQGPQFIFQYYEEEERQRGNFPDRFSGHQFPNYSSELNVNALLLGDSALYLCASSLRTGIGDTQYFGPGTRLTVL.

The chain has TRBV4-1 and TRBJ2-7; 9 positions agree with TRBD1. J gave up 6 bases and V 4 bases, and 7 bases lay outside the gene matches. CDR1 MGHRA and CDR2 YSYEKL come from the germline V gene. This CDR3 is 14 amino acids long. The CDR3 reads CASSRDRVYSEQYF. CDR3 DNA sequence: TGCGCCAGCAGCCGGGACAGGGTCTACTCCGAGCAGTACTTC.